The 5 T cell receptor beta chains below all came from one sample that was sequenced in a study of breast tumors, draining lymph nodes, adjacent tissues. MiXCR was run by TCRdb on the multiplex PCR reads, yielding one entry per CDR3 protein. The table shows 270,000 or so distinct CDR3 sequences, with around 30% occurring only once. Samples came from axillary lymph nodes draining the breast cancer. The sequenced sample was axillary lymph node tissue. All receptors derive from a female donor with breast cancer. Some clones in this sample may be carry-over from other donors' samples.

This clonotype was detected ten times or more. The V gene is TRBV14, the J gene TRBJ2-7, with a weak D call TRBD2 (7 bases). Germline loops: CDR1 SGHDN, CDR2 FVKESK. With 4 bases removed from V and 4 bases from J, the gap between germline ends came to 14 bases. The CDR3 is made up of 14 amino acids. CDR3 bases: TGTGCCAGCAGCCGGGGGGGCCGATTATACGAGCAGTACTTC. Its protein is CASSRGGRLYEQYF.

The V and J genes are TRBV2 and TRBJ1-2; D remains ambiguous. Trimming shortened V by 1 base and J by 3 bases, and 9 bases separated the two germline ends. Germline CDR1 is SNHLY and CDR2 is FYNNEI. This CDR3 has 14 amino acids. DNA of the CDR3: TGTGCCAGCAGTGAAGAAGGTCCGGACTATGGCTACACCTTC. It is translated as CASSEEGPDYGYTF. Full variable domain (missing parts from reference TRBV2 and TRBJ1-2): EPEVTQTPSHQVTQMGQEVILRCVPISNHLYFYWYRQILGQKVEFLVSFYNNEISEKSEIFDDQFSVERPDGSNFTLKIRSTKLEDSAMYFCASSEEGPDYGYTFGSGTRLTVV.

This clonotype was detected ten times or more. The DNA of the CDR3 is TGTGCCAGCAGCCGGCCGGGGGGACAGTCCTACGAGCAGTACTTC. Translation gives CASSRPGGQSYEQYF. This chain connects TRBV11-1 to TRBJ2-7; tentatively, D is TRBD1 or TRBD2 (7 bases each). This CDR3 region has 15 residues. Germline assignment: CDR1 SGHAT and CDR2 FQDESV (reference sequence). V lost 5 bases and J 1 base, leaving 15 bases between the germline ends. The variable domain in full, with the rest retrieved from reference TRBV11-1 and TRBJ2-7, is EAEVAQSPRYKITEKSQAVAFWCDPISGHATLYWYRQILGQGPELLVQFQDESVVDDSQLPKDRFSAERLKGVDSTLKIQPAELGDSAMYLCASSRPGGQSYEQYFGPGTRLTVT.

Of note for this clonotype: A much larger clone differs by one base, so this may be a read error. The CDR3 protein is CASSLRGTGGSTDPQYF. The CDR3 DNA reads TGTGCCAGCAGCTTAAGGGGGACAGGGGGTAGCACAGATCCGCAGTATTTT. The chain is built from TRBV7-3 and TRBJ2-3; 11 positions match TRBD1. Germline V gives CDR1 SGHTA, CDR2 FQGTGA. The CDR3 contains 17 residues.

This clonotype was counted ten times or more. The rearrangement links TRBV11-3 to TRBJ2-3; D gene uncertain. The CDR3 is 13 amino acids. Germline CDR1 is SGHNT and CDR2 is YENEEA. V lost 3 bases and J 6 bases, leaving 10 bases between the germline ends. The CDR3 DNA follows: TGTGCCAGCAGCTTCACCGATTCGGATACGCAGTATTTT. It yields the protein CASSFTDSDTQYF.